This T cell receptor beta chain was profiled in a study of blood T cells in healthy people across ages. The study's findings and limits: Unsorted PBMC material precluded a definitive naive versus antigen-experienced comparison.

CDR1 and CDR2 (germline): SGHAT, FQDESV (reference sequence). This CDR3 has 17 residues. Unmatched junction bases numbered 6, after V lost 5 bases and J lost 0 bases. With a J-beta primer mix and a sample-barcoded 5' primer, a second PCR ran 7 to 11 cycles. TCRdb re-called the 5' RACE reads through MiXCR, storing one row per CDR3 protein. The sample holds more than 700,000 distinct CDR3 sequences, 40% to 65% seen once. Concerning this clonotype itself: Its specificity is unknown.

V is TRBV11-1 and J is TRBJ2-3, with 12 nucleotides matching TRBD2. The sequencing sample was made of blood. This clonotype originated in a man at least 80 years old in good health. CDR3 DNA sequence: TGTGCCAGCAGCAAAAGGACTAGCGGGATCAGCACAGATACGCAGTATTTT. It codes for CASSKRTSGISTDTQYF. The complete variable domain, with remaining parts taken from reference TRBV11-1 and TRBJ2-3, reads EAEVAQSPRYKITEKSQAVAFWCDPISGHATLYWYRQILGQGPELLVQFQDESVVDDSQLPKDRFSAERLKGVDSTLKIQPAELGDSAMYLCASSKRTSGISTDTQYFGPGTRLTVL.